Below are 28 T cell receptor beta chains sequenced from a single sample in a study of cytomegalovirus exposure and HLA in healthy donors. A multiplex PCR was run with 60 Vbeta primers and 13 Jbeta primers. Assay used: immunoSEQ multiplex PCR; TCRdb lists only in-frame clones, some missing. Of 100,000 or so clones listed, about 80% are singletons. The material sequenced was PBMCs. Source of these receptors: a man younger than 45 in good health and CMV-seronegative.

The chain links TRBV29-1 to TRBJ1-1; TRBD1 is a possible D gene (6 bases). The CDR3 totals 14 residues. CDR1 and CDR2 from the germline V gene are SQVTM and ANQGSEA. V was shortened by 1 base and J by 1 base, with 10 bases between the two germline ends. The CDR3 DNA follows: TGCAGCGTTGAAGGCAGACAGGAGAACACTGAAGCTTTCTTT. Amino acid sequence: CSVEGRQENTEAFF.

The chain joins TRBV19 to TRBJ1-1; D not certain. The CDR3 contains 14 residues. The germline CDR1 and CDR2 sequences are LNHDA and SQIVND (reference sequence). V dropped 4 bases and J dropped 10 bases, with 19 bases sitting between them. The CDR3 here is CASSTSPGSQAAFF. The CDR3 DNA sequence: TGTGCCAGTAGTACTTCACCGGGAAGCCAAGCAGCTTTCTTT.

V is TRBV7-2 and J is TRBJ2-4, with 9 bases aligning to TRBD2. The CDR3 spans 15 residues. V gave up 1 base and J gave up 4 bases; unmatched junction bases: 2. Germline V gene data show CDR1 as SGHTA and CDR2 as FQGNSA. The CDR3: CASSLDSGGKNIQYF. The CDR3 coding sequence is TGTGCCAGCAGCTTAGATAGCGGGGGAAAAAACATTCAGTACTTC.

This sequence joins TRBV7-6 and TRBJ1-2, with D possibly matching TRBD1 (5 bases). The V gene lost 1 base and the J gene lost 2 bases, with 23 bases spanning the gap. There are 19 residues in the CDR3. Germline V gene lookup returns CDR1 SGHVS and CDR2 FNYEAQ. This CDR3 is CASSLEESGRRGRNYGYTF. The CDR3 region has the DNA TGTGCCAGCAGCTTAGAAGAGTCTGGTAGAAGGGGCAGAAACTATGGCTACACCTTC.

V usage is TRBV29-1 and J usage is TRBJ1-1; TRBD1 is a possible D gene (5 bases). The germline V and J ends were trimmed by 4 bases and 6 bases, with 9 bases remaining between them. CDR3 length: 11 amino acids. From germline, CDR1 is SQVTM and CDR2 ANQGSEA. DNA of the CDR3: TGCAGCGTTGCCGTGGGGCCTGAAGCTTTCTTT. Encoded protein: CSVAVGPEAFF.

The V gene is TRBV4-1, the J gene TRBJ2-7; 7 nucleotides match TRBD2. The CDR3 runs to 16 residues. Germline V CDR1 and CDR2: MGHRA, YSYEKL. V shed 1 base, J shed 0 bases, and the junction held 6 bases outside the gene matches. In DNA form, the CDR3 reads TGCGCCAGCAGCCAAGTGGGAGGGTCTAGCTCCTACGAGCAGTACTTC. Translating gives CASSQVGGSSSYEQYF.

The chain carries TRBV29-1 and TRBJ1-1; D is perhaps TRBD1 (6 bases). The germline gives CDR1 SQVTM, CDR2 ANQGSEA. The CDR3 totals 12 residues. Trimming took 8 bases from V and 1 from J, leaving 11 bases between them. The CDR3 is CSYGQSNTEAFF. DNA for the CDR3: TGCAGCTATGGACAGTCGAACACTGAAGCTTTCTTT.

The genes are TRBV4-2 and TRBJ2-2; the match to TRBD2 covers 8 bases. The V segment lost 1 base and the J segment 9 bases; nucleotides outside the gene matches: 10. Germline V gene sequence: CDR1 LGHNA, CDR2 YNFKEQ. This CDR3 comprises 16 residues. The CDR3, as DNA: TGTGCCAGCAGCCAAGTGATGGCGGGAGGAAGAAGGGAGCTGTTTTTT. Amino acids: CASSQVMAGGRRELFF.

CDR3 amino acids: CAWGQGSYGYTF. In DNA, the CDR3 is TGTGCCTGGGGACAGGGCAGCTATGGCTACACCTTC. The rearrangement joins TRBV30 to TRBJ1-2, with TRBD1 matching 8 bases. Germline values: CDR1 GTSNPN, CDR2 SVGIG (reference sequence). This CDR3 is built from 12 residues. V shed 5 bases and J 4 bases; nucleotides not matched to a gene: 3.

A single count supports this clone. The chain is built from TRBV19 and TRBJ1-1; 8 bases are shared with TRBD1. V shed 7 bases, J shed 1 base, and the junction held 5 bases outside the gene matches. Germline V gene sequence: CDR1 LNHDA, CDR2 SQIVND (reference sequence). CDR3 size: 14 residues. The CDR3 protein is CASTLTGGNTEAFF. CDR3 nucleotide sequence: TGTGCCAGTACCCTAACAGGGGGGAACACTGAAGCTTTCTTT.

This chain connects TRBV6-5 to TRBJ2-7; 9 bases are a match to TRBD1. Germline CDR1 reads MNHEY; CDR2 reads SVGAGI. This CDR3 is built from 13 residues. Trimming removed 8 bases from V and 5 bases from J; junction bases left unmatched: 7. CDR3 amino acids: CASGRDRENEQYF. Here the CDR3 DNA reads TGTGCCAGCGGCCGGGACAGGGAGAACGAGCAGTACTTC.

The chain carries TRBV30 and TRBJ1-5, with 9 bases identical to TRBD1. V lost 2 bases and J lost 7; bases outside the gene matches: 9. Germline CDR1 is GTSNPN and CDR2 is SVGIG (reference sequence). The CDR3 length is 15 residues. The DNA for the CDR3 is TGTGCCTGGAGTACCCTACAGGGACAGGGACAGCCCCAGCATTTT. Its protein is CAWSTLQGQGQPQHF. Together with reference TRBV30 and TRBJ1-5, the CDR3 gives the full variable domain: SQTIHQWPATLVQPVGSPLSLECTVEGTSNPNLYWYRQAAGRGLQLLFYSVGIGQISSEVPQNLSASRPQDRQFILSSKKLLLSDSGFYLCAWSTLQGQGQPQHFGDGTRLSIL.

This chain joins TRBV19 and TRBJ1-5, with D possibly TRBD1 on 6 matching bases. The CDR3 contains 13 residues. V lost 2 bases and J 5 bases, leaving 7 bases between the germline ends. Germline CDR1 and CDR2: LNHDA and SQIVND (reference sequence). The DNA of the CDR3 is TGTGCCAGTAGTATACGACAGGATCAGCCCCAGCATTTT. Residues: CASSIRQDQPQHF.

V and J are TRBV9 and TRBJ1-3; possible D gene TRBD1, 5 bases. The CDR3 is made up of 18 amino acids. V lost 3 bases to trimming and J lost 4 bases, with 23 bases between them. Looked up from germline, CDR1 is SGDLS and CDR2 is YYNGEE. The CDR3 is CASSGGQGAFSGGNTIYF. CDR3 nucleotides: TGTGCCAGCAGCGGCGGACAAGGGGCCTTCTCCGGAGGAAACACCATATATTTT.

The rearrangement joins TRBV28 to TRBJ1-4; a possible D gene is TRBD1 (6 bases). CDR3 size: 13 residues. V was cut by 5 bases and J by 12 bases, with 16 bases left in between. CDR1 and CDR2 (germline): MDHEN, SYDVKM. CDR3 protein: CASSLSGAVELFF. The CDR3 DNA sequence: TGTGCCAGCAGTCTTTCAGGGGCAGTGGAACTGTTTTTT.

Only a few counts were recorded for this clone. The rearrangement links TRBV7-8 to TRBJ1-5; no clear D gene. CDR1 and CDR2 (germline): SGHVS, FQNEAQ. V was cut by 1 base and J by 2 bases, with 12 bases left in between. This CDR3 has 16 amino acids. The CDR3 protein is CASSLEEGWGNQPQHF. For the CDR3, the DNA is TGTGCCAGCAGCTTAGAAGAGGGTTGGGGCAATCAGCCCCAGCATTTT.

In this sample, this clone turned up once. The chain couples TRBV5-1 to TRBJ2-5; D may be TRBD1 (5 bases). This CDR3 is 16 amino acids long. Trimming shortened V by 2 bases and J by 1 base, and 15 bases separated the two germline ends. Germline V CDR1 and CDR2: SGHRS, YFSETQ. The CDR3 spells CASSFLEQGLQETQYF. In DNA form, the CDR3 reads TGCGCCAGCAGCTTCCTGGAGCAGGGCCTCCAAGAGACCCAGTACTTC.

CDR3 loop: CASTPAGGFEQYF. CDR3 nucleotide sequence: TGTGCCAGCACCCCGGCCGGAGGGTTCGAGCAGTACTTC. This chain uses TRBV6-5 with TRBJ2-7; D is perhaps TRBD2 (6 bases). The CDR3 covers 13 residues. Deletions cut 7 bases from V and 6 bases from J, with 16 bases between. CDR1 MNHEY and CDR2 SVGAGI come from the germline V gene.

The gene calls are TRBV20-1 and TRBJ2-7; 7 bases fit TRBD2. Trimming removed 3 bases from V and 7 bases from J; junction bases left unmatched: 3. This CDR3 contains 11 residues. Germline CDR1 and CDR2: DFQATT and SNEGSKA (reference sequence). The CDR3 sequence: CSARAGGEQYF. The CDR3 DNA reads TGCAGTGCTAGGGCCGGGGGGGAGCAGTACTTC.

The rearrangement links TRBV28 to TRBJ2-7; the match to TRBD1 covers 10 bases. Germline trimming cut 6 bases from V and 7 bases from J; bases unmatched to any gene: 9. The germline CDR1 and CDR2 sequences are MDHEN and SYDVKM. The CDR3 length is 14 residues. The CDR3 DNA reads as TGTGCCAGCAGCCCGGGACAGGGGTTAGAGGAGCAGTACTTC. Amino acids: CASSPGQGLEEQYF.

This sequence joins TRBV30 and TRBJ1-3; D is undetermined. Trimming stripped 0 bases from V and 3 bases from J, with 3 bases between. Germline values: CDR1 GTSNPN, CDR2 SVGIG (reference sequence). This CDR3 contains 12 residues. CDR3 amino acids: CAWSVLGNTIYF. Written as DNA, the CDR3 is TGTGCCTGGAGTGTACTTGGAAACACCATATATTTT.

The V call is TRBV25-1, the J call TRBJ1-2, with TRBD1 identical over 10 bases. The V and J ends lost 6 bases and 6 bases, in that order; junction bases with no gene match: 4. CDR1 is MGHDK and CDR2 is SYGVNS in the germline V gene. The CDR3 is made up of 13 amino acids. The CDR3 DNA reads as TGTGCCAGCAGCGCCGGGACAGGGGATGGCTACACCTTC. Translated, it gives CASSAGTGDGYTF.

This clone was seen more than once but under ten times. The chain is built from TRBV30 and TRBJ1-3, with TRBD1 matching 10 bases. Per the germline V gene, CDR1 is GTSNPN and CDR2 is SVGIG (reference sequence). V trimming: 8 bases; J trimming: 7 bases; junction bases outside the gene matches: 5. This CDR3 comprises 12 residues. CDR3 in amino acids: CATTGGGNTIYF. For the CDR3, the DNA is TGTGCCACGACAGGGGGCGGGAACACCATATATTTT.

The rearrangement links TRBV2 to TRBJ1-5; the match to TRBD1 covers 7 bases. With V trimmed by 6 bases and J by 2 bases, 4 bases remained unmatched. The germline gives CDR1 SNHLY, CDR2 FYNNEI. The CDR3 totals 14 residues. The chain's CDR3 is CASRQGFGNQPQHF. The CDR3 region has the DNA TGTGCCAGCAGACAGGGGTTCGGCAATCAGCCCCAGCATTTT.

This clone has more than one count but fewer than ten. The chain recombines TRBV27 with TRBJ1-2; D perhaps matches TRBD1 (5 bases). CDR3 size: 12 residues. Per germline, CDR1 MNHEY and CDR2 SMNVEV (reference sequence). Trimming removed 6 bases from V and 7 bases from J, with 12 bases in between. For the CDR3, the DNA is TGTGCCAGCAGCTTCCCGGGGGGTGGCTACACCTTC. Protein: CASSFPGGGYTF.

The genes are TRBV7-3 and TRBJ2-1, with 10 bases aligning to TRBD2. J lost 14 bases, V lost 5 bases, and 12 bases had no gene match. The CDR3 spans 14 residues. Germline CDR1 SGHTA, CDR2 FQGTGA. The CDR3 bases are TGTGCCAGCAGCCTTCTCCCCACTAGCGGGATGAAGTTCTTC. It specifies CASSLLPTSGMKFF.

The chain employs TRBV30 and TRBJ2-3; a weak D match, TRBD1 (5 bases). V was clipped by 1 base and J by 0 bases, with 14 bases between them. The CDR3 is 16 residues long. Germline CDR1 reads GTSNPN; CDR2 reads SVGIG (reference sequence). The CDR3 sequence: CAWSGVGRGSTDTQYF. For the CDR3, the DNA is TGTGCCTGGAGTGGGGTGGGAAGGGGAAGCACAGATACGCAGTATTTT.

This chain links TRBV30 with TRBJ1-3; D is perhaps TRBD1 (5 bases). Trimming pared 0 bases from V and 0 bases from J, leaving 6 bases between. The CDR3 runs 14 residues. The V gene's germline CDR1 is GTSNPN and CDR2 SVGIG (reference sequence). CDR3 nucleotide sequence: TGTGCCTGGAGTGTAGGGGTCTCTGGAAACACCATATATTTT. As protein: CAWSVGVSGNTIYF.